This T cell receptor beta chain was obtained from a study of human T cells and chemical hapten exposure. Study details: Yields of TCR per sample differed, chiefly owing to small differences in pooled library volume. Findings and limits, study-wide: Expanded TCRs clustered into significantly more large CDR3 similarity groups than controls, the analysis revealed.

V was shortened by 4 bases and J by 9 bases, with 15 bases between the two germline ends. CDR3 length: 12 residues. The germline V gene encodes CDR1 SQVTM and CDR2 ANQGSEA. TCRdb reprocessed the RACE reads with MiXCR, giving one entry per CDR3 protein. The sample holds 74,000 or so distinct CDR3 sequences, around a tenth seen once. As concerns this clonotype: The antigen remains undetermined.

Time point defined: patch test 1, 2 weeks after DPC sensitization. Noted treatment: therapeutic diphenylcyclopropenone sensitization with weekly scalp DPC. It was from unfractionated whole blood that total RNA was extracted. The sample here was whole blood, taken in connection with sensitization to the hapten diphenylcyclopropenone (DPC). V is TRBV29-1 and J is TRBJ2-5; D remains ambiguous. This TCR derives from a woman aged 45-65 years with alopecia areata. Some clones in this sample may be carry-over from other donors' samples. The CDR3, as DNA: TGCAGCGTTGTTGGCCAGAAGTGGGCCCAGTACTTC. Its translation: CSVVGQKWAQYF.